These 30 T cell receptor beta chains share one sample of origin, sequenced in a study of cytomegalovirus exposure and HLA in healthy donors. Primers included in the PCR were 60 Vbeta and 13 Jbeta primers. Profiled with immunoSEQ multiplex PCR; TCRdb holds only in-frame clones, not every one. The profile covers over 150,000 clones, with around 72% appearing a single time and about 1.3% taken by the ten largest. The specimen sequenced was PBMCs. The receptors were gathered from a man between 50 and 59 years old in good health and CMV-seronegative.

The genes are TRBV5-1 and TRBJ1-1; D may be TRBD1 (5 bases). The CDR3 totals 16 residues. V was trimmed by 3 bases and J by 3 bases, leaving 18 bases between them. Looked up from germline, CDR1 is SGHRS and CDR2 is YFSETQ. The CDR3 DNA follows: TGCGCCAGCAGCTCAAGGGGAGGTGCTCGACACACTGAAGCTTTCTTT. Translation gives CASSSRGGARHTEAFF. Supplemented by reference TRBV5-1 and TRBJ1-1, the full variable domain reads KAGVTQTPRYLIKTRGQQVTLSCSPISGHRSVSWYQQTPGQGLQFLFEYFSETQRNKGNFPGRFSGRQFSNSRSEMNVSTLELGDSALYLCASSSRGGARHTEAFFGQGTRLTVV.

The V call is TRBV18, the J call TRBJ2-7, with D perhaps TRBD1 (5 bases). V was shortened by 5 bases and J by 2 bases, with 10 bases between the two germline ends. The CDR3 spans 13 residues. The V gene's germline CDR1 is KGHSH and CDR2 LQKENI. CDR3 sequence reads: CASSATATYEQYF. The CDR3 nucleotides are TGTGCCAGCTCAGCGACAGCAACCTACGAGCAGTACTTC. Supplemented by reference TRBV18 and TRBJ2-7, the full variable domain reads NAGVMQNPRHLVRRRGQEARLRCSPMKGHSHVYWYRQLPEEGLKFMVYLQKENIIDESGMPKERFSAEFPKEGPSILRIQQVVRGDSAAYFCASSATATYEQYFGPGTRLTVT.

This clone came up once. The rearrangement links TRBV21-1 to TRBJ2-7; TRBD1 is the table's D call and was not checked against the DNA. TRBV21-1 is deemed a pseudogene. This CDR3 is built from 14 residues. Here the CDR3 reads CASSKRTGAYEQYF. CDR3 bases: TGTGCCAGCAGCAAAAGGACAGGGGCCTACGAGCAGTACTTC.

The CDR3: CASSRTPTVNTGELFF. The CDR3 DNA reads TGTGCCAGCAGCCGCACCCCCACAGTGAACACCGGGGAGCTGTTTTTT. The chain joins TRBV5-4 to TRBJ2-2; the D is unclear. From germline, CDR1 is SGHNT and CDR2 YYREEE (reference sequence). Between the trimmed V and J ends, which lost 4 bases and 1 base, there was a span of 14 bases. The CDR3 has 16 amino acids.

CDR3 residues: CASSLAKRVETQYF. The CDR3 nucleotides are TGTGCCAGCAGCTTGGCCAAGAGGGTAGAGACCCAGTACTTC. This sequence joins TRBV5-6 and TRBJ2-5; a possible D gene is TRBD2 (5 bases). V lost 0 bases and J lost 4, with 10 bases in between. Germline CDR1 and CDR2: SGHDT and YYEEEE. This CDR3 spans 14 amino acids.

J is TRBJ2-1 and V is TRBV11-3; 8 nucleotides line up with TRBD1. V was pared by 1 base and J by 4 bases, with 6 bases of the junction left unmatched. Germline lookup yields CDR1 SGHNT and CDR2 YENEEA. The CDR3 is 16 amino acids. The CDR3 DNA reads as TGTGCCAGCAGCTTAGGAGACAGGGGCGATTACAATGAGCAGTTCTTC. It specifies CASSLGDRGDYNEQFF. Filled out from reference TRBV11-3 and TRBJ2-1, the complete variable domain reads EAGVVQSPRYKIIEKKQPVAFWCNPISGHNTLYWYLQNLGQGPELLIRYENEEAVDDSQLPKDRFSAERLKGVDSTLKIQPAELGDSAVYLCASSLGDRGDYNEQFFGPGTRLTVL.

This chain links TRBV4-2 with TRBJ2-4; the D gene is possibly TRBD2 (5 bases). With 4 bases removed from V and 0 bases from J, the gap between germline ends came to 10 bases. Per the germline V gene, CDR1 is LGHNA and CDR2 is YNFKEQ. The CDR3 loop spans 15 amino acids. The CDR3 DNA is TGTGCCAGCAGCCCAGCGGCGGGAGCCAAAAACATTCAGTACTTC. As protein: CASSPAAGAKNIQYF.

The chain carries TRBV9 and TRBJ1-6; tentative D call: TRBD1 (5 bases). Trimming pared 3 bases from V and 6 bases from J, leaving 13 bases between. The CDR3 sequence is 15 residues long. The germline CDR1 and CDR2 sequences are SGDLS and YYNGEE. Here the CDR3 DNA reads TGTGCCAGCAGCGGTGGAGGGGCCCCTAATTCACCCCTCCACTTT. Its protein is CASSGGGAPNSPLHF.

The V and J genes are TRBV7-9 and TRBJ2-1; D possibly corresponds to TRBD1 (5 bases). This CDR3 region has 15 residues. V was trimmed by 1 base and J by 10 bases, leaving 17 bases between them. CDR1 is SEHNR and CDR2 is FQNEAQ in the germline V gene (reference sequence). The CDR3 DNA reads TGTGCCAGCAGCTTAGTTCAGGGAACAGAGCTCGAGCAGTTCTTC. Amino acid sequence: CASSLVQGTELEQFF.

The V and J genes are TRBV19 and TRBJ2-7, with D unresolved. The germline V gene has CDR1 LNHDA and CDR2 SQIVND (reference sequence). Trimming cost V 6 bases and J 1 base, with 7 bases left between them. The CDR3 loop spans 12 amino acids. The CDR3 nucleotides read TGTGCCAGTAGCCAGCGATCCTACGAGCAGTACTTC. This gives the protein CASSQRSYEQYF. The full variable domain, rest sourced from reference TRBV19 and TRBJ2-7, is DGGITQSPKYLFRKEGQNVTLSCEQNLNHDAMYWYRQDPGQGLRLIYYSQIVNDFQKGDIAEGYSVSREKKESFPLTVTSAQKNPTAFYLCASSQRSYEQYFGPGTRLTVT.

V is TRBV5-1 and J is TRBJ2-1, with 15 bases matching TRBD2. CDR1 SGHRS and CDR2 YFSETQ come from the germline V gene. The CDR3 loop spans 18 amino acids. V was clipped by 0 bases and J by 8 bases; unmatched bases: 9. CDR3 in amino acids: CASSLAAWTSGGAYEQFF. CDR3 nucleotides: TGCGCCAGCAGCTTGGCCGCTTGGACTAGCGGGGGGGCGTATGAGCAGTTCTTC.

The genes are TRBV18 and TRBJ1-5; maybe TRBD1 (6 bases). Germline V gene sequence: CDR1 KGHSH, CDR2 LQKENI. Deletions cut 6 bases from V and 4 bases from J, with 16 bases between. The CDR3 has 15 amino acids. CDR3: CASSSWGQGNQPQHF. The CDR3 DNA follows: TGTGCCAGCTCCTCCTGGGGACAAGGGAATCAGCCCCAGCATTTT.

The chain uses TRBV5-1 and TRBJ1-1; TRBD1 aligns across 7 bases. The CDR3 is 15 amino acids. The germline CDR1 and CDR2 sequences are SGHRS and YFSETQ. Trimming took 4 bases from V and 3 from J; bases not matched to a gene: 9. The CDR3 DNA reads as TGCGCCAGCAGCCTTTCGACAGGGAAGGACACTGAAGCTTTCTTT. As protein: CASSLSTGKDTEAFF. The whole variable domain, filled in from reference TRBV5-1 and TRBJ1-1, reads KAGVTQTPRYLIKTRGQQVTLSCSPISGHRSVSWYQQTPGQGLQFLFEYFSETQRNKGNFPGRFSGRQFSNSRSEMNVSTLELGDSALYLCASSLSTGKDTEAFFGQGTRLTVV.

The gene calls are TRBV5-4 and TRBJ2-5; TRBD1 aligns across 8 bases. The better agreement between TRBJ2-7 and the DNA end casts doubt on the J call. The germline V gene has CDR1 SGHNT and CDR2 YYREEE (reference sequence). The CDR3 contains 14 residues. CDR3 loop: CASSPGGRVYEQYF. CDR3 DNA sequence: TGTGCCAGCAGCCCAGGGGGCAGGGTCTACGAGCAGTACTTC.

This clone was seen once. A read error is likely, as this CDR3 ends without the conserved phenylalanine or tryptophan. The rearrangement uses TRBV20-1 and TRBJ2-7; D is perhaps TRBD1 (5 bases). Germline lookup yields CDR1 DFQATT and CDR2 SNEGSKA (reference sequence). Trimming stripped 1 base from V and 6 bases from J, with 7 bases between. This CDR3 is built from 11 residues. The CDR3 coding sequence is TGCAGTGCTAGAGGGGGCTCCGAGCAGTACCTC. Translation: CSARGGSEQYL.

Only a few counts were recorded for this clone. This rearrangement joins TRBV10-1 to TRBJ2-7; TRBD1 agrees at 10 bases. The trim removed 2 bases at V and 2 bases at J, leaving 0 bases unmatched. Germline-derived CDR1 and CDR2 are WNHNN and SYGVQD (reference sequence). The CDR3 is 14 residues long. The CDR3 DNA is TGCGCCAGCAGTGAGGGACAGGGGGCCTACGAGCAGTACTTC. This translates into CASSEGQGAYEQYF.

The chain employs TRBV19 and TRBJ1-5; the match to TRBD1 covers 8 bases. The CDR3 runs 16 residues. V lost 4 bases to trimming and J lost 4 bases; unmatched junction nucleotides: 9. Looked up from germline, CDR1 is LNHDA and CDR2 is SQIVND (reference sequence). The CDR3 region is CASSTTGTGVNQPQHF. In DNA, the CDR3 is TGTGCCAGTAGTACGACCGGGACAGGAGTGAATCAGCCCCAGCATTTT.

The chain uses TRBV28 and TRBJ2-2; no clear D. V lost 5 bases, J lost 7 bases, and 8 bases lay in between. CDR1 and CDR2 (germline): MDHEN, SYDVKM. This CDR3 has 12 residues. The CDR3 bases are TGTGCCAGCAGTCTACCTAGCGGGGAGCTGTTTTTT. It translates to CASSLPSGELFF.

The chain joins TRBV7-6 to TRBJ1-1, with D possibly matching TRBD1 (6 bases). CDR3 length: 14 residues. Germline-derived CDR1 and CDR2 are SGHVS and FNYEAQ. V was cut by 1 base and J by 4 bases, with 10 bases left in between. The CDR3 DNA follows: TGTGCCAGCAGCTTAGACAGAGGGGGCACTGAAGCTTTCTTT. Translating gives CASSLDRGGTEAFF.

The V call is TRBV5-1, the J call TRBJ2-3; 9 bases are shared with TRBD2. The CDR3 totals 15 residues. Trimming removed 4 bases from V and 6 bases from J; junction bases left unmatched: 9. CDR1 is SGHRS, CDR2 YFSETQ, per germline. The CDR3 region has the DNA TGCGCCAGCAGCCCAATCGCGGGGGGGCCCGATACGCAGTATTTT. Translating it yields CASSPIAGGPDTQYF.

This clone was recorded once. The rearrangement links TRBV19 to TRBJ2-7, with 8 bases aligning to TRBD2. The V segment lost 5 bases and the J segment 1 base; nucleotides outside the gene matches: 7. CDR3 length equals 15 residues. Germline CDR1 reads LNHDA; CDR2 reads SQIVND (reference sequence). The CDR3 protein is CASSYNPGGSYEQYF. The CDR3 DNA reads TGTGCCAGTAGTTACAATCCGGGGGGGTCCTACGAGCAGTACTTC.

CDR3 DNA: TGTGCCAGCGGAATGACAGGGGACTTGACCCAGTACTTC. This gives the protein CASGMTGDLTQYF. V and J are TRBV5-4 and TRBJ2-5, with 8 bases identical to TRBD1. The CDR3 is made up of 13 amino acids. The V gene's germline CDR1 is SGHNT and CDR2 YYREEE (reference sequence). V lost 7 bases to trimming and J lost 7 bases; unmatched junction nucleotides: 9.

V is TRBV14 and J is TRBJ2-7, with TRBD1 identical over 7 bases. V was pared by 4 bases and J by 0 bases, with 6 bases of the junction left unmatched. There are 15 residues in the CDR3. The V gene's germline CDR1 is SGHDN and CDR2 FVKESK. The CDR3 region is CASSLGQRSSYEQYF. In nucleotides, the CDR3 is TGTGCCAGCAGCCTGGGACAGCGTAGCTCCTACGAGCAGTACTTC.

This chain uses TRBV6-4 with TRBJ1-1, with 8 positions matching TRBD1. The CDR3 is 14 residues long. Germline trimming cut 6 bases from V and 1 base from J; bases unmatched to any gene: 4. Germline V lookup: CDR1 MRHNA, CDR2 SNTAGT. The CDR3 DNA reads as TGTGCCAGCAGCGCCGGGACAGGGAACACTGAAGCTTTCTTT. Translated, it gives CASSAGTGNTEAFF.

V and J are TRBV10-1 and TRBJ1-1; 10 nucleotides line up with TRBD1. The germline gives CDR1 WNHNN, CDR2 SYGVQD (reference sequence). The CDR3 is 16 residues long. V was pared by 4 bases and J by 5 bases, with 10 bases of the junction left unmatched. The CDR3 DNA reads TGCGCCAGCAGTGCATCCCAGACAGGGGGCTTGACTGAAGCTTTCTTT. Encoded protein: CASSASQTGGLTEAFF.

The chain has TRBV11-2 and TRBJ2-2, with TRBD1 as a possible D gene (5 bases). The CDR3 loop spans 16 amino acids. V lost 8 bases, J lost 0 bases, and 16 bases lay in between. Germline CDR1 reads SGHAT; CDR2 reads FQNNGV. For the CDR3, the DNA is TGTGCCAGCCAGCTTTCCAGGGTTGCGAACACCGGGGAGCTGTTTTTT. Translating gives CASQLSRVANTGELFF.

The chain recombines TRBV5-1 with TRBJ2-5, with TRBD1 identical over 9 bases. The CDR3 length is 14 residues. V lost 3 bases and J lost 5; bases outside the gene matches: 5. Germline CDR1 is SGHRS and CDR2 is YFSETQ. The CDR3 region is CASSSTGGSETQYF. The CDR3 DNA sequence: TGCGCCAGCAGCTCGACAGGGGGTAGCGAGACCCAGTACTTC.

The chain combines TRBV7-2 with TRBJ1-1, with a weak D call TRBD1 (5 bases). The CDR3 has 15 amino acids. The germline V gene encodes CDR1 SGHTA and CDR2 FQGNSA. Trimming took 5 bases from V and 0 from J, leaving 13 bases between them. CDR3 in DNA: TGTGCCAGCAGCGCCGCGGGACGGTTGAACACTGAAGCTTTCTTT. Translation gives CASSAAGRLNTEAFF.

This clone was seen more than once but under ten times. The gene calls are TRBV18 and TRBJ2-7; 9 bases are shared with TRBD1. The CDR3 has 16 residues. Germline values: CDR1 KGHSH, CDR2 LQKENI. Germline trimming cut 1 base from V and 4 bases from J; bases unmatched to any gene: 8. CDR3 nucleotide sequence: TGTGCCAGCTCACCACGAATCGGGACAGGGTTATACGAGCAGTACTTC. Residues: CASSPRIGTGLYEQYF.

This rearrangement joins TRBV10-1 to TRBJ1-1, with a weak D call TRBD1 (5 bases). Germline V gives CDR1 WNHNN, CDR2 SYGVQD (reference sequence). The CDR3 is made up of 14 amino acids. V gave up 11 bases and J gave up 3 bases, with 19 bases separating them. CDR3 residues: CAPREGPWDTEAFF. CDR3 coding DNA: TGCGCCCCTAGGGAGGGGCCCTGGGACACTGAAGCTTTCTTT.